The following is a T cell receptor (beta chain) sequence with its context. This record belongs to a study of blood T cell repertoires in COVID-19. Study-wide background: Italy, Spain and the United States were the sources of the convalescent and acute COVID-19 samples.

The V segment lost 0 bases and the J segment 6 bases; nucleotides outside the gene matches: 13. This CDR3 region has 18 residues. The germline gives CDR1 SGDLS, CDR2 YYNGEE. In the original processing: Counts of nucleated cells, estimated from reference gene primer amplification, were obtained. Profiled with immunoSEQ multiplex PCR; TCRdb holds only in-frame clones, not every one. The D gene and trimming were derived from the DNA, and the V and J assignments and clone size from that table. The repertoire consists of just over 350,000 clones, with less than 90% occurring once and the leading ten covering 7% to 7.5%. Enrollment of patients from Seattle took place during active infection, with longitudinal follow-up.

The J gene is TRBJ2-1, the V gene TRBV9; 9 bases are a match to TRBD1. The sample was peripheral blood. The clonotype comes from a woman aged 55 to 70 with COVID-19, enrolled during active disease. The CDR3, as DNA: TGTGCCAGCAGCGTAGCCCCCCGGACAGGGGTCATGAGCAATGAGCAGTTCTTC. This translates into CASSVAPRTGVMSNEQFF.